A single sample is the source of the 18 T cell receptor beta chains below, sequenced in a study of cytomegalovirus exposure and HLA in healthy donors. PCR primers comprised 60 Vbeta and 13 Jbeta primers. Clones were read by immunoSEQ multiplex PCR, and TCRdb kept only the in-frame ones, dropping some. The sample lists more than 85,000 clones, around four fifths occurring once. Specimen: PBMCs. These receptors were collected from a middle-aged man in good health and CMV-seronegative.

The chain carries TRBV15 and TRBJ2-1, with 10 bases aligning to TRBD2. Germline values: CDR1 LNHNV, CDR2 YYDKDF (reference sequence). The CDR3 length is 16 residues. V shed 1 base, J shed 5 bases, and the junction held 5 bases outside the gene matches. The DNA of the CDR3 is TGTGCCACCAGCAGAGTGGGTCTAGCGGGGGACAATGAGCAGTTCTTC. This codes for CATSRVGLAGDNEQFF.

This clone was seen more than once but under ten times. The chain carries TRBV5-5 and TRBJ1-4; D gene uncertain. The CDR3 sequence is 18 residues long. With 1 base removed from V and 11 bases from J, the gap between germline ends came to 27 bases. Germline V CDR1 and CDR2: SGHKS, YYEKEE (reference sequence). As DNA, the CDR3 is TGTGCCAGCAGCTTGCATTCAGAAGCGGAGGGCGAGGATAGGAAACTGTTTTTT. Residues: CASSLHSEAEGEDRKLFF.

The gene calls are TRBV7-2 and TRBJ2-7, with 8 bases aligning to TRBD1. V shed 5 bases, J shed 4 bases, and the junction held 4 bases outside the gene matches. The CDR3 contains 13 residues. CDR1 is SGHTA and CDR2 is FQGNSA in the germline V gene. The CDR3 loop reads CASSLGQDYEQYF. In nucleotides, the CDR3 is TGTGCCAGCAGCCTGGGACAGGATTACGAGCAGTACTTC.

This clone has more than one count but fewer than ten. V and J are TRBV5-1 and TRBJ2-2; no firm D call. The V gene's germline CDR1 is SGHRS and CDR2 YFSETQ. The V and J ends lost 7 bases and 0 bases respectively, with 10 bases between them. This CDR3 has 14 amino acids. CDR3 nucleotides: TGCGCCAGCGGCCCCATTACGAACACCGGGGAGCTGTTTTTT. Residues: CASGPITNTGELFF.

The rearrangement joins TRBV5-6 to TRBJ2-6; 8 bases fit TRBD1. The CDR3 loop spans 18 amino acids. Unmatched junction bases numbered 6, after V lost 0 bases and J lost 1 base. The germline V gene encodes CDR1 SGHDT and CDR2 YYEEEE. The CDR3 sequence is CASSLVGTGPSGANVLTF. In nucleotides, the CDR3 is TGTGCCAGCAGCTTGGTAGGGACAGGCCCATCTGGGGCCAACGTCCTGACTTTC.

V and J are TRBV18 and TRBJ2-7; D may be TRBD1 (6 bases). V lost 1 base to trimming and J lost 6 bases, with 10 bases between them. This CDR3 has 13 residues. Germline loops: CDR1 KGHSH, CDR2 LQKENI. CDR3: CASSPQPGAEQYF. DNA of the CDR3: TGTGCCAGCTCACCACAGCCAGGGGCCGAGCAGTACTTC.

CDR3 residues: CASSLVAGAHGYTF. DNA of the CDR3: TGCGCCAGCAGCTTGGTAGCAGGGGCGCATGGCTACACCTTC. The V call is TRBV5-1, the J call TRBJ1-2; weak D call: TRBD1 (6 bases). CDR1 and CDR2 (germline): SGHRS, YFSETQ. Trimming left V 0 bases short and J 6 bases short, with 12 bases between. The CDR3 consists of 14 residues. Full variable domain (remainder filled in from reference TRBV5-1 and TRBJ1-2): KAGVTQTPRYLIKTRGQQVTLSCSPISGHRSVSWYQQTPGQGLQFLFEYFSETQRNKGNFPGRFSGRQFSNSRSEMNVSTLELGDSALYLCASSLVAGAHGYTFGSGTRLTVV.

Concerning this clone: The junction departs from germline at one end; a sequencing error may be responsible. This CDR3 reads CSSSSRGRTGAPNYGYTF. CDR3 nucleotide sequence: TGTTCCAGCAGCTCAAGAGGGCGGACAGGGGCTCCTAACTATGGCTACACCTTC. The chain couples TRBV7-9 to TRBJ1-2; 9 bases fit TRBD1. Germline V lookup: CDR1 SEHNR, CDR2 FQNEAQ (reference sequence). The CDR3 consists of 18 residues. The variable domain in full, completed from reference TRBV7-9 and TRBJ1-2, reads DTGVSQNPRHKITKRGQNVTFRCDPISEHNRLYWYRQTLGQGPEFLTYFQNEAQLEKSRLLSDRFSAERPKGSFSTLEIQRTEQGDSAMYLCSSSSRGRTGAPNYGYTFGSGTRLTVV.

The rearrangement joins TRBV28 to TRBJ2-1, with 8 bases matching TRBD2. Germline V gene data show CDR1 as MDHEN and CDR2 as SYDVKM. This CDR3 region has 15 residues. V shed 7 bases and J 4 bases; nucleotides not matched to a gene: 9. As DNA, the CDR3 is TGTGCCAGCACCCGGGGGGGGGTCGTGTACAATGAGCAGTTCTTC. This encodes CASTRGGVVYNEQFF.

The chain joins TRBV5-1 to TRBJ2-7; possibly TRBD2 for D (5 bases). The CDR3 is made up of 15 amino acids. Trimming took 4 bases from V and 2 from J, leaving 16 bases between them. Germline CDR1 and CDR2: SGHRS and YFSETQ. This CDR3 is CASSLSAEAPYEQYF. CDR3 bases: TGCGCCAGCAGCCTAAGCGCGGAGGCCCCCTACGAGCAGTACTTC. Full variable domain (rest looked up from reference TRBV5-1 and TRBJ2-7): KAGVTQTPRYLIKTRGQQVTLSCSPISGHRSVSWYQQTPGQGLQFLFEYFSETQRNKGNFPGRFSGRQFSNSRSEMNVSTLELGDSALYLCASSLSAEAPYEQYFGPGTRLTVT.

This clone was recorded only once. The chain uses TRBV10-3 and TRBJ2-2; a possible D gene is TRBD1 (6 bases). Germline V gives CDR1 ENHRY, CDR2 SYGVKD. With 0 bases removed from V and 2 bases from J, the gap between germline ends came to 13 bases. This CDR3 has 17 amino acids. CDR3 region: CAISESIRQANTGELFF. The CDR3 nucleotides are TGTGCCATCAGTGAGTCAATCAGACAGGCAAACACCGGGGAGCTGTTTTTT.

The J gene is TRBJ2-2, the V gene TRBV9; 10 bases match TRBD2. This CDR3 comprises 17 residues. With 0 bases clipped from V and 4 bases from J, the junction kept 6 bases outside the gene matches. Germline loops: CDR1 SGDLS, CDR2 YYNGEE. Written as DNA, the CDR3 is TGTGCCAGCAGCGTAGGTCCTAGCGGGAGTAGCACCGGGGAGCTGTTTTTT. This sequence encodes CASSVGPSGSSTGELFF.

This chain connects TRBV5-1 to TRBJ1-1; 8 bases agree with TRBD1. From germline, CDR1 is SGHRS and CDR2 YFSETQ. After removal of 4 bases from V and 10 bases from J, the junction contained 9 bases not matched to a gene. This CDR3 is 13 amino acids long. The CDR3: CASSPDRVEGAFF. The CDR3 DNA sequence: TGCGCCAGCAGCCCGGACAGGGTGGAGGGAGCTTTCTTT.

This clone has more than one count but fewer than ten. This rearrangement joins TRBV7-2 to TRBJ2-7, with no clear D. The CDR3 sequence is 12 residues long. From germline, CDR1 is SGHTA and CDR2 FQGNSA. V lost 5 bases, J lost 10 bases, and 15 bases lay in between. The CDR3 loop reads CASSPPPGFQYF. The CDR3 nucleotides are TGTGCCAGCAGCCCCCCCCCGGGTTTCCAGTACTTC.

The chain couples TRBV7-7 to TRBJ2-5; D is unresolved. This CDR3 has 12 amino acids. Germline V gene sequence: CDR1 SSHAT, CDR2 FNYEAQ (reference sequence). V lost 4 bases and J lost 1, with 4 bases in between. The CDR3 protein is CASSSGQETQYF. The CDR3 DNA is TGTGCCAGCAGCTCGGGCCAAGAGACCCAGTACTTC.

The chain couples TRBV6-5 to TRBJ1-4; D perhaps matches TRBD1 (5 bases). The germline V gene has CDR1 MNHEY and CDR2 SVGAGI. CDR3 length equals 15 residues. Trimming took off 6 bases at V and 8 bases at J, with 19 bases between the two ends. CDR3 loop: CASRAVGQGWEKLFF. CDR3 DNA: TGTGCCAGCAGGGCGGTTGGGCAGGGATGGGAAAAACTGTTTTTT.

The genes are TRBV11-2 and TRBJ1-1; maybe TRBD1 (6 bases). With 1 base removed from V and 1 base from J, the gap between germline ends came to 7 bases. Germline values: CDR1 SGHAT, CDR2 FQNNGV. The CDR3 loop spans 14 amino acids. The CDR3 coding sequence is TGTGCCAGCAGCTTAGCAGGGGCGAACACTGAAGCTTTCTTT. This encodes CASSLAGANTEAFF.

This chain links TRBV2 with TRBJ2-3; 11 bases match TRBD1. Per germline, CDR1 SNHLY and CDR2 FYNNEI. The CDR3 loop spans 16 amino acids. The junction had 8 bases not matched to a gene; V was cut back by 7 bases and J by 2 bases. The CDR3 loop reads CASNRGTGGNTDTQYF. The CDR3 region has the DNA TGTGCCAGCAACAGAGGGACAGGGGGAAACACAGATACGCAGTATTTT.